This TCR beta chain appears in the sequencing data of a study of T-cell reconstitution after alpha-beta-depleted transplantation in children. Unique molecular identifiers were incorporated into the prepared TCRbeta library. TCRdb passed the PCR reads through MiXCR, listing each CDR3 protein once. The sample contains roughly 200,000 distinct CDR3 sequences, about 9.5% of which appear only once. This CDR3 has 17 residues. V shed 0 bases and J shed 5 bases, with 20 bases lying between them. CDR1 SGHRS and CDR2 YFSETQ come from the germline V gene. This clonotype was detected many times. V is TRBV5-1 and J is TRBJ2-5; a weak D match, TRBD2 (7 bases). The starting material was PBMCs from the stem cell graft donor, obtained from the stem cell graft. The source is a human donor who donated a stem cell graft to a child with acute lymphoblastic leukemia. The chain's CDR3 is CASSLDMRGPVLETQYF. In nucleotides, the CDR3 is TGCGCCAGCAGCTTGGATATGCGGGGGCCCGTTCTGGAGACCCAGTACTTC.